The sequence of this TCR beta chain was determined in a study of T-cell reconstitution after alpha-beta-depleted transplantation in children. The sample holds a few counts of this clonotype. As it was prepared, the TCRbeta library received unique molecular identifiers. TCRdb reprocessed the PCR reads via MiXCR and lists one record per CDR3 protein. The sample contains 90,000 to 100,000 distinct CDR3 sequences, 20% to 25% of which appear only once. The germline gives CDR1 KGHDR, CDR2 SFDVKD. The CDR3 spans 14 residues. The ends were cut back, 4 bases at V and 0 bases at J, with 9 bases in the middle. The material sequenced was PBMCs, taken before TCRalphabeta/CD19-depleted stem cell transplant. The sequence came from a boy between 2 and 10 years old with acute lymphoblastic leukemia, due to receive a stem cell transplant. This chain uses TRBV24-1 with TRBJ2-7; tentative D call: TRBD2 (6 bases). Written as DNA, the CDR3 is TGTGCCACCAGTGACGGAGGGCCCTCCTACGAGCAGTACTTC. This codes for CATSDGGPSYEQYF.